This T cell receptor beta chain emerged from a study of glioma-infiltrating T cells. The iRepertoire nested amplicon-rescue multiplex PCR amplified TCR alpha and beta CDR3s from RNA. TCRdb used MiXCR to reprocess the multiplex PCR reads, holding one entry per CDR3 protein. The sample lists about 99,000 distinct CDR3 sequences, about 30% occurring once. At least ten counts were recorded for this clonotype. The V gene's germline CDR1 is MNHNS and CDR2 SASEGT. This CDR3 region has 14 residues. V lost 11 bases to trimming and J lost 1 base, with 17 bases between them. The chain joins TRBV6-1 to TRBJ1-1, with a weak D call TRBD1 (5 bases). This clonotype was obtained from a human donor with low-grade glioma or glioblastoma, undergoing nonglioma brain surgery, or in good health (not recorded which). The specimen sequenced was glioma tissue, nonneoplastic brain tissue, or PBMCs (not recorded which). The CDR3 nucleotides are TGTGCCGTTACAACGGGACGGACGAACACTGAAGCTTTCTTT. Translated, it gives CAVTTGRTNTEAFF.